The clone carrying this T cell receptor beta chain was seen a few times. What it binds is unknown. V was pared by 4 bases and J by 7 bases, with 7 bases of the junction left unmatched. Germline CDR1 and CDR2: MNHEY and SVGEGT. This CDR3 region has 14 residues. This sample was included in a study of blood T cells in healthy people across ages. General study points: Samples with more naive T cells showed higher observed beta diversity.

Together with a sample-barcoded 5' primer, a J-beta primer mix was included in a second PCR lasting roughly 6 to 12 cycles. TCRdb reprocessed the 5' RACE reads via MiXCR and lists one record per CDR3 protein. The sample lists around 800,000 distinct CDR3 sequences, 25% to 30% occurring once. A further study also used this sample, focusing on T cells of mothers and their children. As reported in that work: Overlap ran slightly, non-significantly higher for related than unrelated mother-child pairs.

The receptor was isolated from a boy younger than 18 in good health. Input material: blood. The chain couples TRBV6-2 or TRBV6-3 to TRBJ1-5; TRBD1 matches at 7 bases. The CDR3 DNA follows: TGTGCCAGCAGTTCCCGACAGGGTATACAGCCCCAGCATTTT. Translating gives CASSSRQGIQPQHF.